Presented here are 18 T cell receptor beta chains from one specimen sequenced in a study of shared clonotypes between healthy human individuals. Some clones are missing from TCRdb's copy, which holds only in-frame ones; the method was immunoSEQ multiplex PCR. The table records about 2.3 million clones, approximately 95% of them present only once. Specimen: naive CD4+ T cells from PBMCs. Documented subset: CD45RA+ positively selected. The receptors originated from a man aged 18 to 30 in good health. Some clones in this sample may be carry-over from other donors' samples.

J is TRBJ2-1 and V is TRBV6-6; tentative D call: TRBD1 (5 bases). The CDR3 is 16 residues long. Germline values: CDR1 MNHNY, CDR2 SVGAGI (reference sequence). V shed 5 bases and J shed 2 bases, with 16 bases lying between them. This chain's CDR3 is CASSPLGRGAYNEQFF. Written as DNA, the CDR3 is TGTGCCAGCAGTCCCCTGGGGCGCGGAGCCTACAATGAGCAGTTCTTC.

CDR3 amino acids: CASRLQGGETQYF. In nucleotides, the CDR3 is TGTGCCAGCAGACTCCAAGGTGGGGAGACCCAGTACTTC. V usage is TRBV11-2 and J usage is TRBJ2-5; D gene uncertain. The V gene lost 6 bases and the J gene lost 5 bases, with 13 bases spanning the gap. CDR1 SGHAT and CDR2 FQNNGV come from the germline V gene. The CDR3 runs to 13 residues.

This rearrangement joins TRBV28 to TRBJ2-5, with 13 nucleotides matching TRBD2. This CDR3 region has 18 residues. V shed 5 bases, J shed 2 bases, and the junction held 11 bases outside the gene matches. The V gene's germline CDR1 is MDHEN and CDR2 SYDVKM. The CDR3 loop reads CASSRTSGRGGAQETQYF. CDR3 nucleotide sequence: TGTGCCAGCAGTAGGACTAGCGGGAGAGGGGGGGCACAAGAGACCCAGTACTTC. Full variable domain (remainder filled in from reference TRBV28 and TRBJ2-5): DVKVTQSSRYLVKRTGEKVFLECVQDMDHENMFWYRQDPGLGLRLIYFSYDVKMKEKGDIPEGYSVSREKKERFSLILESASTNQTSMYLCASSRTSGRGGAQETQYFGPGTRLLVL.

This clone turned up a few times. The V and J genes are TRBV9 and TRBJ1-2; tentatively, D is TRBD1 (5 bases). Germline V CDR1 and CDR2: SGDLS, YYNGEE. There are 12 residues in the CDR3. V lost 0 bases and J 7 bases, leaving 7 bases between the germline ends. CDR3 amino acids: CASSVDGGGYTF. The CDR3 region has the DNA TGTGCCAGCAGCGTAGATGGGGGTGGCTACACCTTC.

This chain uses TRBV7-2 with TRBJ1-1, with a tentative D call TRBD1 (5 bases). The CDR3 runs 12 residues. Germline V gives CDR1 SGHTA, CDR2 FQGNSA. Trimming took off 4 bases at V and 3 bases at J, with 6 bases between the two ends. CDR3 sequence reads: CASSWGDTEAFF. Here the CDR3 DNA reads TGTGCCAGCAGCTGGGGGGACACTGAAGCTTTCTTT.

This chain connects TRBV5-1 to TRBJ2-1; D uncertain. V was shortened by 5 bases and J by 2 bases, with 11 bases between the two germline ends. The CDR3 sequence is 14 residues long. Germline V gene data show CDR1 as SGHRS and CDR2 as YFSETQ. CDR3 sequence (DNA): TGCGCCAGCAGATACAGATCCACCTACAATGAGCAGTTCTTC. It is translated as CASRYRSTYNEQFF.

The chain couples TRBV9 to TRBJ2-7; 11 nucleotides match TRBD2. Germline trimming cut 5 bases from V and 5 bases from J; bases unmatched to any gene: 6. The CDR3 totals 14 residues. CDR1 and CDR2 from the germline V gene are SGDLS and YYNGEE. The CDR3 protein is CASSTGTSGHEQYF. The CDR3 region has the DNA TGTGCCAGCAGTACCGGGACTAGCGGCCACGAGCAGTACTTC. The full variable domain, its missing parts supplied by reference TRBV9 and TRBJ2-7, is DSGVTQTPKHLITATGQRVTLRCSPRSGDLSVYWYQQSLDQGLQFLIQYYNGEERAKGNILERFSAQQFPDLHSELNLSSLELGDSALYFCASSTGTSGHEQYFGPGTRLTVT.

The rearrangement joins TRBV11-2 to TRBJ2-2; D is unclear. Germline V gene lookup returns CDR1 SGHAT and CDR2 FQNNGV. The CDR3 extends over 14 amino acids. The V end was cut by 2 bases, the J end by 6 bases, with 10 bases between. CDR3 sequence: CASSLLSFAGELFF. The CDR3 DNA sequence: TGTGCCAGCAGCTTATTAAGTTTTGCCGGGGAGCTGTTTTTT. The full variable domain, rest sourced from reference TRBV11-2 and TRBJ2-2, is EAGVAQSPRYKIIEKRQSVAFWCNPISGHATLYWYQQILGQGPKLLIQFQNNGVVDDSQLPKDRFSAERLKGVDSTLKIQPAKLEDSAVYLCASSLLSFAGELFFGEGSRLTVL.

The gene calls are TRBV28 and TRBJ1-2; D may be TRBD1 (5 bases). This CDR3 comprises 15 residues. Germline lookup yields CDR1 MDHEN and CDR2 SYDVKM. V lost 5 bases and J lost 3, with 16 bases in between. CDR3 sequence (DNA): TGTGCCAGCAGTGGAGTAGAGGGGTCGGACTATGGCTACACCTTC. Its translation is CASSGVEGSDYGYTF.

This sequence joins TRBV6-6 and TRBJ2-7, with D perhaps TRBD2 (6 bases). The V end lost 10 bases, the J end lost 0 bases, and 16 bases lay between the germline ends. Germline CDR1 reads MNHNY; CDR2 reads SVGAGI (reference sequence). CDR3 length: 14 amino acids. As DNA, the CDR3 is TGTGCCACCAACCTTGGGGGGAGCTCCTACGAGCAGTACTTC. Protein: CATNLGGSSYEQYF.

V usage is TRBV6-6 and J usage is TRBJ1-2, with D tentatively TRBD1 (5 bases). Germline V CDR1 and CDR2: MNHNY, SVGAGI (reference sequence). The CDR3 contains 15 residues. The V end was cut by 6 bases, the J end by 0 bases, with 14 bases between. CDR3 coding DNA: TGTGCCAGCAGCAACGGGGCACAGGCTAACTATGGCTACACCTTC. Encoded protein: CASSNGAQANYGYTF.

This rearrangement joins TRBV29-1 to TRBJ1-5; 8 nucleotides align to TRBD1. Germline V gives CDR1 SQVTM, CDR2 ANQGSEA. This CDR3 region has 18 residues. Trimming removed 7 bases from V and 2 bases from J; junction bases left unmatched: 19. The CDR3 protein is CSGPVGGDPGQGNQPQHF. In nucleotides, the CDR3 is TGCAGCGGCCCGGTTGGCGGAGATCCGGGACAGGGCAATCAGCCCCAGCATTTT. Full variable domain (rest looked up from reference TRBV29-1 and TRBJ1-5): SAVISQKPSRDICQRGTSLTIQCQVDSQVTMMFWYRQQPGQSLTLIATANQGSEATYESGFVIDKFPISRPNLTFSTLTVSNMSPEDSSIYLCSGPVGGDPGQGNQPQHFGDGTRLSIL.

The chain employs TRBV19 and TRBJ2-2; 13 positions agree with TRBD2. Germline values: CDR1 LNHDA, CDR2 SQIVND (reference sequence). The junction had 14 bases not matched to a gene; V was cut back by 3 bases and J by 4 bases. The CDR3 extends over 20 amino acids. CDR3 in amino acids: CASSMINPGLAGRITGELFF. CDR3 bases: TGTGCCAGTAGTATGATTAATCCGGGACTAGCGGGAAGAATCACCGGGGAGCTGTTTTTT.

This sequence joins TRBV5-8 and TRBJ2-5, with 16 bases that match TRBD2. CDR3 length equals 18 residues. Germline loops: CDR1 SGHTS, CDR2 YDEGEE. V lost 4 bases to trimming and J lost 2 bases; unmatched junction nucleotides: 8. The CDR3 DNA follows: TGTGCCAGCAGCCGGGGACTAGCGGGAGGGCCGGGGCAAGAGACCCAGTACTTC. Translation gives CASSRGLAGGPGQETQYF.

With respect to this clone: The same CDR3 can be traced to other DNA sequences in this sample. This chain joins TRBV5-1 and TRBJ2-3, with 7 bases fitting TRBD1. V lost 4 bases, J lost 6 bases, and 5 bases stayed unmatched. This CDR3 contains 13 residues. Germline CDR1 and CDR2: SGHRS and YFSETQ. Here the CDR3 reads CASSPEGADTQYF. CDR3 nucleotide sequence: TGCGCCAGCAGCCCTGAGGGGGCTGATACGCAGTATTTT.

A remark on this clone: The identical CDR3 is also encoded by other nucleotide sequences in the sample. V and J are TRBV28 and TRBJ1-3; D gene uncertain. The germline gives CDR1 MDHEN, CDR2 SYDVKM. This CDR3 is built from 11 residues. The V end was cut by 6 bases, the J end by 4 bases, with 4 bases between. The CDR3 reads CASSFGNTIYF. The CDR3 DNA sequence: TGTGCCAGCAGCTTCGGAAACACCATATATTTT. The entire variable domain, with the rest obtained from reference TRBV28 and TRBJ1-3, is as follows: DVKVTQSSRYLVKRTGEKVFLECVQDMDHENMFWYRQDPGLGLRLIYFSYDVKMKEKGDIPEGYSVSREKKERFSLILESASTNQTSMYLCASSFGNTIYFGEGSWLTVV.

The CDR3 coding sequence is TGCGCCAGCAGCCAAGGAGGGACAGGGGATCAGCCCCAGCATTTT. Its protein product is CASSQGGTGDQPQHF. This chain uses TRBV4-1 with TRBJ1-5; 10 nucleotides line up with TRBD1. Germline CDR1 is MGHRA and CDR2 is YSYEKL. The CDR3 consists of 15 residues. V lost 1 base to trimming and J lost 5 bases; unmatched junction nucleotides: 2.

The rearrangement joins TRBV30 to TRBJ2-5; 14 bases fit TRBD2. Trimming removed 0 bases from V and 6 bases from J; junction bases left unmatched: 21. CDR1 is GTSNPN, CDR2 SVGIG, per germline (reference sequence). The CDR3 is 21 residues long. The CDR3 DNA reads TGTGCCTGGAGTGTACCGGGGACTAGCGGGAGTATTGACGGGTATAAGAAGACCCAGTACTTC. Residues: CAWSVPGTSGSIDGYKKTQYF.